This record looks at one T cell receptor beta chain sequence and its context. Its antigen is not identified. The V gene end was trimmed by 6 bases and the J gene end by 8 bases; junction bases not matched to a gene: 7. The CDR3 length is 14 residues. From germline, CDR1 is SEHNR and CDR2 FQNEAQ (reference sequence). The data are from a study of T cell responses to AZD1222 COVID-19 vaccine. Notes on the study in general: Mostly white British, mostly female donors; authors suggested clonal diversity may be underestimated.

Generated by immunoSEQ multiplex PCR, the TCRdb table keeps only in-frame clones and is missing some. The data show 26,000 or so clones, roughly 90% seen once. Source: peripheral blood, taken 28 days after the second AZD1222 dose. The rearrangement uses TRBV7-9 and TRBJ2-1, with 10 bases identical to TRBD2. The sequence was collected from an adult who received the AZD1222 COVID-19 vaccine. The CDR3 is CASSKREGLDEQFF. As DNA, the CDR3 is TGTGCCAGCAGTAAGCGGGAGGGCCTCGATGAGCAGTTCTTC.